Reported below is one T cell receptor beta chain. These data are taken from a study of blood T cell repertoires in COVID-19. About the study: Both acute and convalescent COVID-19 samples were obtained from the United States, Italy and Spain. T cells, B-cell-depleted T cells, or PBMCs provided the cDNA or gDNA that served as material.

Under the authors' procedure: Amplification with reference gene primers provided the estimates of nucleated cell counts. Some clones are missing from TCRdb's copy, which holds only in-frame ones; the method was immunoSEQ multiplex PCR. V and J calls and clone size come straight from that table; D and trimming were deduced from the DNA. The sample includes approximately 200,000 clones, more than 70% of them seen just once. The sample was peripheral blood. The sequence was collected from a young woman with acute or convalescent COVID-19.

This CDR3 reads CASSQDRRDIQYF. The DNA for the CDR3 is TGTGCCAGCAGCCAAGACAGGCGTGACATTCAGTACTTC. The chain carries TRBV3-1 (or the pseudogene TRBV3-2) and TRBJ2-4; the D is unclear. CDR1 LGHDT and CDR2 YNNKEL come from the germline V gene (reference sequence). There are 13 residues in the CDR3. V was cut by 0 bases and J by 8 bases, with 8 bases left in between.